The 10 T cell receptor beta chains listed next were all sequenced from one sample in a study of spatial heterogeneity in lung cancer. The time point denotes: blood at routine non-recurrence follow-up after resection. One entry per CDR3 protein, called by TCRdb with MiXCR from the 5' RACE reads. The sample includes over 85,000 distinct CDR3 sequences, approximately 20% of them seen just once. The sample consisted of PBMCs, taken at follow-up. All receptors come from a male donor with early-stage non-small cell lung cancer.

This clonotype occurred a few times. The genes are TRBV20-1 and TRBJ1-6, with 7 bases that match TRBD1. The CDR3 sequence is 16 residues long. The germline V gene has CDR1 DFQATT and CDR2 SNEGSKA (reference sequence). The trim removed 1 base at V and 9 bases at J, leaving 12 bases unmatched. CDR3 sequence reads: CSARAGGRQGRSPLHF. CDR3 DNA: TGCAGTGCTAGAGCGGGGGGAAGACAGGGTCGTTCACCCCTCCACTTT.

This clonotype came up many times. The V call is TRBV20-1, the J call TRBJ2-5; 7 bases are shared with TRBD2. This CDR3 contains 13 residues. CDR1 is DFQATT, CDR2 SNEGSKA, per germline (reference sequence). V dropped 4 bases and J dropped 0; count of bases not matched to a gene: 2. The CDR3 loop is CSAKGTNQETQYF. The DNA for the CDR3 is TGCAGTGCTAAAGGGACTAACCAAGAGACCCAGTACTTC.

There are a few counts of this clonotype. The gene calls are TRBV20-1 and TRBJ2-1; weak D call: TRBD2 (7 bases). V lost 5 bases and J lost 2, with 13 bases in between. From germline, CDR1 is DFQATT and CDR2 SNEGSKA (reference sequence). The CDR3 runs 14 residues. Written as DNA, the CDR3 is TGCAGTGCTCTGAAGGGGGGGCCCTACAATGAGCAGTTCTTC. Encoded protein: CSALKGGPYNEQFF.

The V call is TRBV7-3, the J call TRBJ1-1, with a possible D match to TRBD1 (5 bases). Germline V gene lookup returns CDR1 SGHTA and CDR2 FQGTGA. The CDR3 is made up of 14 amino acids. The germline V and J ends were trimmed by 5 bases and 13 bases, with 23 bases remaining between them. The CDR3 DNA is TGTGCCAGCAGCCCTAATCAGGTGGGGGTATCACTTTTCTTT. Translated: CASSPNQVGVSLFF.

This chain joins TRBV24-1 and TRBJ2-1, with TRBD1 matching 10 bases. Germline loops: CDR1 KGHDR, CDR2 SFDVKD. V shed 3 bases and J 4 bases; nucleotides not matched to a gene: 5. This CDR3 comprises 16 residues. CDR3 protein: CATSDDPGQGYNEQFF. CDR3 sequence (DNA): TGTGCCACCAGTGATGATCCGGGACAGGGGTACAATGAGCAGTTCTTC.

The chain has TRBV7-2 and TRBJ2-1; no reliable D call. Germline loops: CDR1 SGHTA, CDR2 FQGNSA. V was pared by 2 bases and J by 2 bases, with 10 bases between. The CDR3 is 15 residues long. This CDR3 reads CASSLTAMPYNEQFF. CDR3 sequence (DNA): TGTGCCAGCAGCTTAACCGCGATGCCCTACAATGAGCAGTTCTTC.

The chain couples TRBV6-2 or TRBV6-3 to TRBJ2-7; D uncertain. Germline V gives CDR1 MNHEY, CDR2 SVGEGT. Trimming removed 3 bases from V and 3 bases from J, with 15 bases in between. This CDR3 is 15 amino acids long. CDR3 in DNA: TGTGCCAGCAGTTATAGGGCAGGATATAACTACGAGCAGTACGTC. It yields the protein CASSYRAGYNYEQYV.

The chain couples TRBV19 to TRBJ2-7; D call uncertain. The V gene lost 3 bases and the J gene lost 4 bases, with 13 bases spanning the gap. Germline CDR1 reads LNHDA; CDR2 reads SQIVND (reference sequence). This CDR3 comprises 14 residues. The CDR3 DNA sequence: TGTGCCAGTAGTATGGGCGGCGGCCTGTACGAGCAGTACTTC. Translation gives CASSMGGGLYEQYF.

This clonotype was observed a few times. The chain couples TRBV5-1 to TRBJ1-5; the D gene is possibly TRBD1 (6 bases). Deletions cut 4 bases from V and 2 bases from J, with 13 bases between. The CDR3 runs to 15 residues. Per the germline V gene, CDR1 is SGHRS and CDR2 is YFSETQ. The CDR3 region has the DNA TGCGCCAGCAGCCCCGCGGGGGGCCGCAATCAGCCCCAGCATTTT. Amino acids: CASSPAGGRNQPQHF.

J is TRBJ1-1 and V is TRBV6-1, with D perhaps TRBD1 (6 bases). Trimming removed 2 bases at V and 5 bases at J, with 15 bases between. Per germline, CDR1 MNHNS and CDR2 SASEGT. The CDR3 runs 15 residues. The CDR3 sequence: CASSELGVQGTEAFF. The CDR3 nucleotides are TGTGCCAGCAGTGAATTGGGGGTCCAGGGGACTGAAGCTTTCTTT.